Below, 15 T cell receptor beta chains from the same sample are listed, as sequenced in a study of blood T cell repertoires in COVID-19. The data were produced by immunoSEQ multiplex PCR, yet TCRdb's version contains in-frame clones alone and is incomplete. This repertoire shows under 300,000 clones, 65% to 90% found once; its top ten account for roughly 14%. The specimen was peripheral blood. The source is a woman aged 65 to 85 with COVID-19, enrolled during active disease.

The CDR3 DNA reads TGTGCCAGCAGCTTCCAGGGTGTGAACACTGAAGCTTTCTTT. Encoded protein: CASSFQGVNTEAFF. This chain links TRBV7-9 with TRBJ1-1, with D tentatively TRBD1 (5 bases). Trimming removed 3 bases from V and 0 bases from J, with 8 bases in between. From germline, CDR1 is SEHNR and CDR2 FQNEAQ (reference sequence). The CDR3 loop spans 14 amino acids.

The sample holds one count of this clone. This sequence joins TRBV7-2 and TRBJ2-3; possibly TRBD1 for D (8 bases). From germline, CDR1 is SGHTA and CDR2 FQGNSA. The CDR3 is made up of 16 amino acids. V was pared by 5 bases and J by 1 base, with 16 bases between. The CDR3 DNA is TGTGCCAGCAGCCCCTACAGGGGGGGAGGCACAGATACGCAGTATTTT. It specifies CASSPYRGGGTDTQYF.

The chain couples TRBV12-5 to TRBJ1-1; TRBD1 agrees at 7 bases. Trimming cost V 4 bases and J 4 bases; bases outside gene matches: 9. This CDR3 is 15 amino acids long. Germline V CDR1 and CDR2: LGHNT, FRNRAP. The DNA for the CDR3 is TGTGCTAGTGGTTCTACCGACAGGGCTAGCACTGAAGCTTTCTTT. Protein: CASGSTDRASTEAFF. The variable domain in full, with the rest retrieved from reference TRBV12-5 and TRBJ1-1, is DARVTQTPRHKVTEMGQEVTMRCQPILGHNTVFWYRQTMMQGLELLAYFRNRAPLDDSGMPKDRFSAEMPDATLATLKIQPSEPRDSAVYFCASGSTDRASTEAFFGQGTRLTVV.

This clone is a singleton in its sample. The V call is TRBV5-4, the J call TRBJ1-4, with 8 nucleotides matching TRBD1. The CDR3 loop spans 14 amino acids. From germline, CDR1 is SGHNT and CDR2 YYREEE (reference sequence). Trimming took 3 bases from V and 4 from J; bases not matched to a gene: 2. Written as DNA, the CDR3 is TGTGCCAGCAGCTACAGGGGGGGTAATGAAAAACTGTTTTTT. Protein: CASSYRGGNEKLFF.

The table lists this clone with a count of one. The chain's CDR3 is CASSPALDREETQYF. In nucleotides, the CDR3 is TGTGCCAGCAGTCCCGCCCTGGACAGGGAAGAGACCCAGTACTTC. The chain employs TRBV28 and TRBJ2-5, with TRBD1 matching over 8 bases. Germline CDR1 and CDR2: MDHEN and SYDVKM. The CDR3 is made up of 15 amino acids. The ends lost 5 bases at V and 3 bases at J; junction bases unmatched: 8.

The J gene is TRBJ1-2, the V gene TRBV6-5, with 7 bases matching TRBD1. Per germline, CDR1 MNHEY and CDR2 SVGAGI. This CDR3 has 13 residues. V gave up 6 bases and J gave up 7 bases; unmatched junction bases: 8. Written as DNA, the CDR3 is TGTGCCAGCAGCCTTAGTAGGGGGCTTGGCTACACCTTC. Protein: CASSLSRGLGYTF.

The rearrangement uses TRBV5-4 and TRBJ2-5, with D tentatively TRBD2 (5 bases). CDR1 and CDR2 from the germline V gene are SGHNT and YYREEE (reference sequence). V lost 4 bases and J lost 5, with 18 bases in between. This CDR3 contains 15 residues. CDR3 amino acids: CASSTGSLGGETQYF. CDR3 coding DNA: TGTGCCAGCAGCACGGGGTCACTGGGCGGCGAGACCCAGTACTTC.

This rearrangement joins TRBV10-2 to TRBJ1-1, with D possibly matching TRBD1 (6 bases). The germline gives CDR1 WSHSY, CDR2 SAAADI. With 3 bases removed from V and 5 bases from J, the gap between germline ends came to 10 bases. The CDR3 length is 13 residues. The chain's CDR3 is CASSDYQGTEAFF. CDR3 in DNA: TGCGCCAGCAGTGATTATCAGGGGACTGAAGCTTTCTTT.

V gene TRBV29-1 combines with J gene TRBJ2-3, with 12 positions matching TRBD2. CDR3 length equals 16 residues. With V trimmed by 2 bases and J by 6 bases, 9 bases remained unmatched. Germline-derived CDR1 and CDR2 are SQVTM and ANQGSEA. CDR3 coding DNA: TGCAGCGTTGAAAAAGGACTAGCGGGGCTTCAGGATACGCAGTATTTT. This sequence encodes CSVEKGLAGLQDTQYF.

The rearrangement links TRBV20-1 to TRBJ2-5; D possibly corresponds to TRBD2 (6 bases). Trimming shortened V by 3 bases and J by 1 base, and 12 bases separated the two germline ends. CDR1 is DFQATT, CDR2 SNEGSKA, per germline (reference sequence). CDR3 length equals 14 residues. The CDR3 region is CSASGASAQETQYF. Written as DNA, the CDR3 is TGCAGTGCTAGTGGGGCTAGCGCCCAAGAGACCCAGTACTTC.

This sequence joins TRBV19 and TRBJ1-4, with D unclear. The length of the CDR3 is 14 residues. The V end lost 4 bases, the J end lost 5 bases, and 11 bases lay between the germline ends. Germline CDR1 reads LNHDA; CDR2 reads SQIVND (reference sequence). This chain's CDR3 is CASSRAGGNEKLFF. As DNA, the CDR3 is TGTGCCAGTAGTAGGGCAGGCGGGAATGAAAAACTGTTTTTT.

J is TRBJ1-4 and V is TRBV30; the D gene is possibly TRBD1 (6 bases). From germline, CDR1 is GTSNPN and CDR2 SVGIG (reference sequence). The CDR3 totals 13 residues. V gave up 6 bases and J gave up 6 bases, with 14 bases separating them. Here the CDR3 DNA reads TGTGCCTGCTCACAGGGTAACGATGAAAAACTGTTTTTT. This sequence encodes CACSQGNDEKLFF.

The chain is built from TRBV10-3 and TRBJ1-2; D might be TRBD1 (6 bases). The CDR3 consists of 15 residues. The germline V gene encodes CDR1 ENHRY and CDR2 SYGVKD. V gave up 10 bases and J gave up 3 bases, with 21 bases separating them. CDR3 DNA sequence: TGTGCCACTTCAGAGGACAGTCCTTCGTACTATGGCTACACCTTC. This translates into CATSEDSPSYYGYTF.

The chain's CDR3 is CASSSTGLGYQETQYF. The CDR3 DNA is TGTGCCAGCAGTTCGACAGGGTTGGGCTACCAAGAGACCCAGTACTTC. This chain connects TRBV28 to TRBJ2-5; the match to TRBD1 covers 7 bases. The CDR3 loop spans 16 amino acids. From germline, CDR1 is MDHEN and CDR2 SYDVKM. V was pared by 4 bases and J by 0 bases, with 8 bases of the junction left unmatched.

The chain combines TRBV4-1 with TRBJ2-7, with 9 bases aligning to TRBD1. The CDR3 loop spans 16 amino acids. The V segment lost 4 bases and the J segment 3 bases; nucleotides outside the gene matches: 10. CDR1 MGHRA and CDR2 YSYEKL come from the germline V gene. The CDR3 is CASSRSGTGIIYEQYF. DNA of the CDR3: TGCGCCAGCAGCCGGTCCGGGACAGGGATTATCTACGAGCAGTACTTC.